This T cell receptor beta chain originates from a study of cytotoxic CD8 clonotypes in ibrutinib-treated CLL. The CDR3 runs 14 residues. J lost 2 bases, V lost 6 bases, and 4 bases had no gene match. The germline gives CDR1 SNHLY, CDR2 FYNNEI. Data came from immunoSEQ multiplex PCR; TCRdb stores just in-frame clones and leaves some out. The sample carries a few hundred thousand clones, about 80% recorded once. This TCR was recovered from a human donor with chronic lymphocytic leukemia. The rearrangement links TRBV2 to TRBJ2-5; 9 bases match TRBD1. The input for sequencing was PBMCs, taken before ibrutinib treatment. DNA of the CDR3: TGTGCCAGCAGCCGGACAGGGGCACAAGAGACCCAGTACTTC. Its translation: CASSRTGAQETQYF. The full variable domain, in which reference TRBV2 and TRBJ2-5 provide the parts outside the CDR3, is EPEVTQTPSHQVTQMGQEVILRCVPISNHLYFYWYRQILGQKVEFLVSFYNNEISEKSEIFDDQFSVERPDGSNFTLKIRSTKLEDSAMYFCASSRTGAQETQYFGPGTRLLVL.